This T cell receptor beta chain was captured by sequencing in a study of blood T cell repertoires in COVID-19. Study as a whole: Samples of COVID-19 (acute and convalescent) were obtained from the United States, Italy and Spain. The analysed material was cDNA or gDNA that came from T cells, B-cell-depleted T cells, or PBMCs.

Per the original data handling: Nucleated cell number was recorded as an estimate derived from reference gene primer amplification. Clones were read by immunoSEQ multiplex PCR, and TCRdb kept only the in-frame ones, dropping some. V and J calls and clone size come straight from that table; D and trimming were deduced from the DNA. The sample lists about 230,000 clones, roughly 85% occurring once. Between the trimmed V and J ends, which lost 7 bases and 6 bases, there was a span of 10 bases. The germline gives CDR1 MDHEN, CDR2 SYDVKM. This CDR3 is 12 amino acids long. Regarding this clone: Other DNA sequences within the sample encode an identical CDR3.

Sequenced: peripheral blood. This receptor was identified in a woman in her 70s with active or convalescent COVID-19. This chain uses TRBV28 with TRBJ1-5; D is possibly TRBD1 (5 bases). The CDR3 bases are TGTGCCAGCACCCAGGGTGGTCAGCCCCAGCATTTT. This sequence encodes CASTQGGQPQHF.